These 23 T cell receptor beta chains were all obtained from the same sample, sequenced in a study of naive and memory T cell subsets. An equimolar mix of two oligonucleotides served as the beta constant-region primer for TRBC1 and TRBC2. Four rounds of PCR amplified the ligated cDNA using nested alpha and beta constant-region primers plus SP2. TCRdb redid the calling of the UMI-ligation and nested PCR reads with MiXCR, one entry per CDR3 protein. Altogether tens of thousands of distinct CDR3 sequences are present, around 9% being singletons, with the ten largest covering 1.2%. The sequenced sample was naive CD8+ T cells from blood. The receptors come from a human donor in good health.

This chain links TRBV28 with TRBJ2-7; D might be TRBD1 or TRBD2, each matching 5 bases. The CDR3 has 11 residues. Germline CDR1 and CDR2: MDHEN and SYDVKM. V lost 7 bases and J lost 9, with 13 bases in between. The CDR3 region is CASNDSGGQYF. In DNA, the CDR3 is TGTGCCAGCAACGACAGTGGGGGGCAGTACTTC.

Many counts were recorded for this clonotype. The chain combines TRBV10-3 with TRBJ2-7, with 16 bases identical to TRBD2. The V gene's germline CDR1 is ENHRY and CDR2 SYGVKD. CDR3 length: 16 residues. Unmatched junction bases numbered 5, after V lost 6 bases and J lost 3 bases. The CDR3 here is CAISEGLAGGHYEQYF. CDR3 in DNA: TGTGCCATCAGCGAGGGACTAGCGGGAGGGCACTACGAGCAGTACTTC.

The V and J genes are TRBV10-3 and TRBJ2-3; 11 nucleotides line up with TRBD2. The CDR3 length is 17 residues. CDR1 is ENHRY and CDR2 is SYGVKD in the germline V gene. Trimming cost V 6 bases and J 0 bases; bases outside gene matches: 8. The CDR3, as DNA: TGTGCCATCAGCCAAACCGGGACTAGCGGTAGCACAGATACGCAGTATTTT. This codes for CAISQTGTSGSTDTQYF.

This clonotype occurred many times. V and J are TRBV7-9 and TRBJ2-5, with 7 bases matching TRBD1. Unmatched junction bases numbered 1, after V lost 0 bases and J lost 3 bases. The length of the CDR3 is 14 residues. Germline V gives CDR1 SEHNR, CDR2 FQNEAQ (reference sequence). CDR3 protein: CASSLAGTEETQYF. The CDR3 DNA reads TGTGCCAGCAGCTTAGCCGGGACAGAAGAGACCCAGTACTTC.

This clonotype was seen repeatedly, ten times or more. The V call is TRBV9, the J call TRBJ2-3; no reliable D call. In germline, CDR1 is SGDLS, CDR2 YYNGEE. Trimming shortened V by 3 bases and J by 2 bases, and 4 bases separated the two germline ends. This CDR3 has 12 amino acids. CDR3 in amino acids: CASSENTDTQYF. CDR3 DNA sequence: TGTGCCAGCAGCGAAAACACAGATACGCAGTATTTT.

J is TRBJ1-3 and V is TRBV28; no clear D. Germline assignment: CDR1 MDHEN and CDR2 SYDVKM. This CDR3 contains 18 residues. Trimming stripped 1 base from V and 1 base from J, with 17 bases between. CDR3 region: CASSLLRMALLSGNTIYF. CDR3 nucleotide sequence: TGTGCCAGCAGTTTATTACGAATGGCCTTGTTGTCTGGAAACACCATATATTTT.

This chain uses TRBV12-3 or TRBV12-4 with TRBJ2-2, with 9 bases matching TRBD2. The CDR3 has 16 residues. Trimming cost V 0 bases and J 6 bases; bases outside gene matches: 5. CDR3 bases: TGTGCCAGCAGTTTAGCGGCAGCGGGAGGCCCCGGGGAGCTGTTTTTT. Translation: CASSLAAAGGPGELFF.

Worth noting for this clonotype: An end of the junction does not agree with germline; a read error may underlie this. The CDR3 DNA sequence: TGTGACAGCAGCTTAGCTAGCGGGAGTTCAAATGAGCAGTTCTTC. Translation gives CDSSLASGSSNEQFF. V usage is TRBV7-6 and J usage is TRBJ2-1, with 10 bases matching TRBD2. Germline V gene lookup returns CDR1 SGHVS and CDR2 FNYEAQ. There are 15 residues in the CDR3. The complete variable domain, with remaining parts taken from reference TRBV7-6 and TRBJ2-1, reads GAGVSQSPRYKVTKRGQDVALRCDPISGHVSLYWYRQALGQGPEFLTYFNYEAQQDKSGLPNDRFSAERPEGSISTLTIQRTEQRDSAMYRCDSSLASGSSNEQFFGPGTRLTVL.

CDR3: CASSMEGNEQFF. CDR3 DNA sequence: TGTGCCAGTAGTATGGAGGGAAATGAGCAGTTCTTC. The chain is built from TRBV19 and TRBJ2-1, with a weak D call TRBD2 (6 bases). This CDR3 comprises 12 residues. CDR1 and CDR2 (germline): LNHDA, SQIVND (reference sequence). V gave up 3 bases and J gave up 7 bases, with 7 bases separating them.

This clonotype turned up a few times. This chain uses TRBV7-9 with TRBJ2-7; 16 bases align to TRBD2. CDR1 is SEHNR, CDR2 FQNEAQ, per germline (reference sequence). V dropped 3 bases and J dropped 5; count of bases not matched to a gene: 4. The CDR3 contains 16 residues. The CDR3 DNA is TGTGCCAGCAGCTTGGGACTAGCGGGAGGGAGCCACGAGCAGTACTTC. Translated, it gives CASSLGLAGGSHEQYF.

This clonotype was seen a handful of times. The chain combines TRBV29-1 with TRBJ2-7; D may match TRBD1 or TRBD2 (6 bases each). Germline CDR1 and CDR2: SQVTM and ANQGSEA. The CDR3 covers 11 residues. V was shortened by 4 bases and J by 7 bases, with 11 bases between the two germline ends. The CDR3 nucleotides are TGCAGCGTTGGAGGGGGGCGAGAGCAGTACTTC. Protein sequence: CSVGGGREQYF.

This clonotype has at least ten counts. The chain has TRBV27 and TRBJ1-2; D unresolved. Germline CDR1 MNHEY, CDR2 SMNVEV (reference sequence). Trimming left V 1 base short and J 2 bases short, with 8 bases between. CDR3 length equals 14 residues. CDR3 DNA sequence: TGTGCCAGCAGTTTATACGGGCAGAACTATGGCTACACCTTC. Protein: CASSLYGQNYGYTF.

The V and J genes are TRBV19 and TRBJ2-1; 16 nucleotides align to TRBD2. V gave up 6 bases and J gave up 11 bases; unmatched junction bases: 7. Germline-derived CDR1 and CDR2 are LNHDA and SQIVND (reference sequence). This CDR3 is 15 amino acids long. CDR3: CASRGTSGRGPQQFF. CDR3 bases: TGTGCCAGTAGGGGGACTAGCGGGAGGGGGCCTCAGCAGTTCTTC.

This clonotype was seen ten or more times. The chain joins TRBV5-6 to TRBJ1-5; no firm D call. V lost 6 bases and J 1 base, leaving 14 bases between the germline ends. This CDR3 region has 15 residues. CDR1 and CDR2 from the germline V gene are SGHDT and YYEEEE. CDR3 sequence reads: CASNTLKNSNQPQHF. The DNA for the CDR3 is TGTGCCAGCAACACTCTTAAAAACAGCAATCAGCCCCAGCATTTT.

The table lists this clonotype with a few counts. The chain combines TRBV10-3 with TRBJ2-2; TRBD1 aligns across 8 bases. Looked up from germline, CDR1 is ENHRY and CDR2 is SYGVKD. This CDR3 region has 16 residues. Unmatched junction bases numbered 9, after V lost 6 bases and J lost 3 bases. This CDR3 reads CAISGQNRGDTGELFF. The CDR3 DNA reads as TGTGCCATCAGCGGTCAGAACAGGGGGGACACCGGGGAGCTGTTTTTT.

The V gene is TRBV4-3, the J gene TRBJ1-3; TRBD1 agrees at 7 bases. Germline V gene lookup returns CDR1 LGHNA and CDR2 YSLEER. CDR3 length equals 14 residues. Trimming took 4 bases from V and 11 from J; bases not matched to a gene: 11. The CDR3 DNA sequence: TGCGCCAGCAGCCCCGATGAATACAGGGGATCCATATATTTT. Translating gives CASSPDEYRGSIYF.

This clonotype was observed a handful of times. This sequence joins TRBV18 and TRBJ1-4; D may be TRBD1 (6 bases). This CDR3 contains 15 residues. V was trimmed by 3 bases and J by 12 bases, leaving 20 bases between them. CDR1 KGHSH and CDR2 LQKENI come from the germline V gene. In nucleotides, the CDR3 is TGTGCCAGCTCACCCGAGAGTAGTAAACAGGGCGAACTGTTTTTT. This codes for CASSPESSKQGELFF.

V and J are TRBV7-8 and TRBJ1-2, with TRBD1 matching over 11 bases. The CDR3 has 15 residues. With 5 bases clipped from V and 6 bases from J, the junction kept 8 bases outside the gene matches. Germline assignment: CDR1 SGHVS and CDR2 FQNEAQ. For the CDR3, the DNA is TGTGCCAGCAGCGCCGGGACAGGGGGTGGAAATGGCTACACCTTC. Amino acids: CASSAGTGGGNGYTF.

This clonotype has ten or more counts. The chain joins TRBV6-6 to TRBJ2-7; 8 bases fit TRBD2. This CDR3 has 14 amino acids. Trimming at V came to 6 bases and at J to 2 bases, leaving 6 bases not matched to a gene. Germline values: CDR1 MNHNY, CDR2 SVGAGI (reference sequence). DNA for the CDR3: TGTGCCAGCAGCCAACTAGCGGAGGCCTACGAGCAGTACTTC. It translates to CASSQLAEAYEQYF.

About this clonotype: This clone may be a read error of a much larger clone one base away. The chain couples TRBV4-1 to TRBJ2-3; no reliable D call. The CDR3 length is 15 residues. The V gene's germline CDR1 is MGHRA and CDR2 YSYEKL. The CDR3 region is CASSQEFPGTDAQYF. CDR3 sequence (DNA): TGCGCCAGCAGCCAAGAGTTCCCCGGCACAGATGCGCAGTATTTT.

This clonotype was observed a few times. The chain joins TRBV7-9 to TRBJ2-3; the D is unclear. The CDR3 is 11 residues long. Germline V gene sequence: CDR1 SEHNR, CDR2 FQNEAQ (reference sequence). V lost 5 bases and J lost 3, with 3 bases in between. CDR3: CASSPTDTQYF. The CDR3 DNA reads as TGTGCCAGCAGCCCAACAGATACGCAGTATTTT.

The sample holds many counts of this clonotype. The V and J genes are TRBV10-3 and TRBJ1-1; TRBD1 might be the D (5 bases). Trimming pared 3 bases from V and 4 bases from J, leaving 9 bases between. The length of the CDR3 is 13 residues. CDR1 ENHRY and CDR2 SYGVKD come from the germline V gene. CDR3 in DNA: TGTGCCATCAGTGACAGGGCCTCCACTGAAGCTTTCTTT. This translates into CAISDRASTEAFF.

This clonotype was observed a few times. This chain joins TRBV29-1 and TRBJ1-1; possible D gene TRBD1, 6 bases. The CDR3 covers 13 residues. The V and J ends lost 8 bases and 0 bases respectively, with 13 bases between them. CDR1 and CDR2 from the germline V gene are SQVTM and ANQGSEA. The CDR3 DNA reads TGCAGCACTTCAGGGGCGGTGAACACTGAAGCTTTCTTT. Translation: CSTSGAVNTEAFF.